The rows below give T cell receptor beta chains drawn from one sample of a study of T cell repertoires in cytomegalovirus infection. Their antigens are not known. TCRdb analysed the reads with MiXCR anew, one entry per CDR3 protein. In the table there are roughly 920,000 distinct CDR3 sequences, around 31% of which are singletons. The sample here was cultured CD8+ T cells from PBMCs, taken from culture after CMV antigen stimulation. Receptors originate from a human donor in good health (CMV status not recorded). Some clones in this sample may be carry-over from other donors' samples. CDR3s include the opening cysteine and the closing phenylalanine or tryptophan. D genes are given only for firm matches. A clone size is listed for some rows: how often the clone was seen (once, few, many), or a class if it is expanded.

TRBV14	TRBD2	TRBJ2-7	few	CASSQPLAGSYEQYF	TGTGCCAGCAGCCAACCCCTAGCGGGGTCCTACGAGCAGTACTTC
TRBV7-6	TRBD2	TRBJ2-2	many	CASSPYRGGSGGTGELFF	TGTGCCAGCAGCCCATATCGGGGGGGTAGCGGAGGCACCGGGGAGCTGTTTTTT
TRBV23-1	TRBD1	TRBJ1-5	.	CASSRGGQGNQPQHF	TGCGCCAGCAGTCGAGGGGGACAGGGCAATCAGCCCCAGCATTTT
TRBV19	.	TRBJ2-1	few	CASSISGYNEQFF	TGTGCCAGTAGTATTTCTGGGTACAATGAGCAGTTCTTC
TRBV4-2	TRBD1	TRBJ1-1	few	CASSQHTGVRNTEAFF	TGTGCCAGCAGCCAACACACAGGGGTACGGAACACTGAAGCTTTCTTT
TRBV19	.	TRBJ1-5	.	CASSFGYNQPQHF	TGTGCCAGTAGTTTCGGCTACAATCAGCCCCAGCATTTT
TRBV4-2	.	TRBJ2-3	many	CASSQGTGGSEDTQYF	TGTGCCAGCAGCCAAGGGACGGGGGGCAGCGAAGATACGCAGTATTTT
TRBV9	.	TRBJ2-1	.	CASSPEFF	TGTGCCAGCAGCCCAGAGTTCTTC
TRBV12-3/TRBV12-4	.	TRBJ1-5	.	CASSVQDYSNQPQHF	TGTGCCAGCAGTGTACAGGATTATAGCAATCAGCCCCAGCATTTT
TRBV20-1	.	TRBJ1-2	.	CSARDRDTDGYTF	TGCAGTGCTAGAGATCGGGACACGGATGGCTACACCTTC
TRBV6-1	.	TRBJ1-2	many	CASSELVFNANYGYTF	TGTGCCAGCAGTGAGTTGGTCTTTAATGCTAACTATGGCTACACCTTC
TRBV7-2	.	TRBJ2-1	many	CASSLERVDEQFF	TGTGCCAGCAGCTTAGAGCGGGTGGATGAGCAGTTCTTC
TRBV12-5	.	TRBJ2-5	many	CASGSGRVLETQYF	TGTGCTAGTGGTTCCGGACGGGTGTTGGAGACCCAGTACTTC
TRBV12-3/TRBV12-4	.	TRBJ2-3	.	CASSPGGPSPTDTQYF	TGTGCCAGCAGTCCCGGGGGGCCATCCCCCACAGATACGCAGTATTTT
TRBV6-2/TRBV6-3	.	TRBJ1-6	.	CASSYGTSFEGSPLHF	TGTGCCAGCAGTTACGGGACCTCCTTCGAGGGCTCACCCCTCCACTTT
TRBV27	.	TRBJ2-5	.	CASSPTQGPETQYF	TGTGCCAGCAGCCCCACCCAGGGCCCCGAGACCCAGTACTTC
TRBV6-6	TRBD2	TRBJ2-5	.	CASSPWTRAGIETQYF	TGTGCCAGCAGTCCATGGACTAGAGCGGGGATAGAGACCCAGTACTTC
TRBV6-1	TRBD1	TRBJ1-5	few	CATSDRGVRQPQHF	TGTGCCACCTCGGACAGGGGCGTAAGGCAGCCCCAGCATTTT
TRBV28	TRBD1	TRBJ1-4	few	CASSPNRGVFDEKLFF	TGTGCCAGCAGCCCCAACAGGGGTGTCTTTGATGAAAAACTGTTTTTT
TRBV6-1	.	TRBJ1-5	many	CASSPQNSNQPQHF	TGTGCCAGCAGCCCGCAGAATAGCAATCAGCCCCAGCATTTT
TRBV12-3/TRBV12-4	.	TRBJ2-2	.	CASSSSVFALPGELFF	TGTGCCAGCAGTTCGTCGGTTTTCGCCCTTCCCGGGGAGCTGTTTTTT
TRBV4-1	TRBD1	TRBJ1-4	.	CASSQEWTGSEKLFF	TGCGCCAGCAGCCAAGAGTGGACAGGGAGTGAAAAACTGTTTTTT
TRBV7-9	.	TRBJ1-1	few	CASSLVGGTSSLLNTEAFF	TGTGCCAGCAGCTTGGTGGGGGGCACATCTTCTCTTTTGAACACTGAAGCTTTCTTT
TRBV6-1	.	TRBJ2-7	.	CASSDGTVSSYEQYF	TGTGCCAGCAGTGATGGGACGGTGAGCTCCTACGAGCAGTACTTC
TRBV10-3	TRBD1	TRBJ1-6	few	CAISESWGQGKSPLHF	TGTGCCATCAGTGAGTCGTGGGGACAGGGCAAGTCACCCCTCCACTTT
TRBV6-2/TRBV6-3	.	TRBJ1-6	few	CASSYSGTYNSPLHF	TGTGCCAGCAGTTACTCGGGGACCTATAATTCACCCCTCCACTTT
TRBV7-3	.	TRBJ1-1	.	CASSPDGTTEAFF	TGTGCCAGCAGCCCTGACGGGACTACTGAAGCTTTCTTT